This passage covers 10 T cell receptor beta chains from one sample sequenced in a study of T-cell reconstitution after alpha-beta-depleted transplantation in children (dated by TCRdb to about 2016). The method behind the library was PCR. The data were produced on an Illumina HiSeq 2500. Molecular barcoding was employed in the preparation of TCR libraries, with unique molecular identifiers being used to normalize TCRbeta repertoire quantification. The public reads were reanalyzed by TCRdb: fastp trimming at Q25, MiXCR alignment, in-frame beta chains only. Here each entry gathers all rows of one CDR3 protein and keeps the most common genes and DNA. This sample lists around 500,000 distinct CDR3 sequences; under 25% were detected once. The ten biggest clones cover over 12% of the sample. The treatment or condition label for this specimen denotes: allogeneic hematopoietic cell transplantation with graft depleted of TCRalphabeta T cells and CD19 B cells.

The starting material was PBMCs, mostly from graft donor cells, obtained 360 days after TCRalphabeta/CD19-depleted stem cell transplant. The receptor set was obtained from a boy under three years old who had a stem cell transplant for acute myeloid leukemia, so the T cells may come from the graft donor.

The chain recombines TRBV2 with TRBJ2-1; tentative D call: TRBD2 (6 bases). Between the trimmed V and J ends, which lost 2 bases and 4 bases, there was a span of 18 bases. This CDR3 contains 17 residues. The germline V gene has CDR1 SNHLY and CDR2 FYNNEI. The CDR3 spells CASSEIAGRGAYNEQFF. The CDR3 coding sequence is TGTGCCAGCAGTGAAATCGCGGGGCGGGGCGCGTACAATGAGCAGTTCTTC.

This clonotype occurred many times. J is TRBJ2-7 and V is TRBV7-2; D remains unclear. In germline, CDR1 is SGHTA, CDR2 FQGNSA. This CDR3 has 14 amino acids. The V end lost 5 bases, the J end lost 0 bases, and 11 bases lay between the germline ends. In DNA, the CDR3 is TGTGCCAGCAGCATTAGCCATTACTCCTACGAGCAGTACTTC. Protein sequence: CASSISHYSYEQYF.

There are a few counts of this clonotype. The CDR3 reads CASSDPARGTFTDTQYF. The CDR3 nucleotides are TGTGCCAGCAGTGATCCGGCACGGGGTACCTTCACAGATACGCAGTATTTT. V is TRBV25-1 and J is TRBJ2-3, with a tentative D call TRBD2 (5 bases). V dropped 3 bases and J dropped 2 bases, with 18 bases sitting between them. CDR1 is MGHDK, CDR2 SYGVNS, per germline. This CDR3 has 17 amino acids. Filled out from reference TRBV25-1 and TRBJ2-3, the complete variable domain reads EADIYQTPRYLVIGTGKKITLECSQTMGHDKMYWYQQDPGMELHLIHYSYGVNSTEKGDLSSESTVSRIRTEHFPLTLESARPSHTSQYLCASSDPARGTFTDTQYFGPGTRLTVL.

This chain links TRBV12-3 or TRBV12-4 with TRBJ2-3; either TRBD1 or TRBD2 may supply D (6 bases each). The CDR3 is 12 amino acids. Trimming removed 8 bases from V and 4 bases from J, with 10 bases in between. Here the CDR3 DNA reads TGTGCCAGCGGGGGGACACCAGATACGCAGTATTTT. Translating it yields CASGGTPDTQYF.

This clonotype showed up many times. The rearrangement uses TRBV12-3 or TRBV12-4 and TRBJ2-1; D might be TRBD1 or TRBD2, each matching 5 bases. The CDR3 covers 15 residues. Trimming stripped 7 bases from V and 0 bases from J, with 13 bases between. The CDR3 is CASISGGGSYNEQFF. Written as DNA, the CDR3 is TGTGCCAGCATTTCTGGGGGTGGCTCCTACAATGAGCAGTTCTTC.

This clonotype appeared many times. The CDR3: CSASRGGRSGANVLTF. The CDR3 DNA is TGCAGTGCTAGTCGGGGGGGTAGGTCTGGGGCCAACGTCCTGACTTTC. The chain uses TRBV20-1 and TRBJ2-6; 8 bases fit TRBD2. The CDR3 totals 16 residues. Germline values: CDR1 DFQATT, CDR2 SNEGSKA (reference sequence). V lost 3 bases and J lost 1; bases outside the gene matches: 5.

This clonotype was counted at least ten times. The chain carries TRBV7-2 and TRBJ2-4; D possibly uses TRBD1 or TRBD2 (5 bases each). Deletions cut 5 bases from V and 1 base from J, with 12 bases between. In germline, CDR1 is SGHTA, CDR2 FQGNSA. The CDR3 runs 15 residues. The chain's CDR3 is CASSAIEGAKNIQYF. The CDR3 coding sequence is TGTGCCAGCAGCGCCATCGAGGGGGCCAAAAACATTCAGTACTTC.

This clonotype was counted ten times or more. The chain recombines TRBV19 with TRBJ2-7; D gene ambiguous. CDR1 is LNHDA and CDR2 is SQIVND in the germline V gene (reference sequence). The CDR3 consists of 14 residues. Between the trimmed V and J ends, which lost 5 bases and 4 bases, there was a span of 15 bases. CDR3 DNA sequence: TGTGCCAGTAGTCGGTGGGCAGACAATTACGAGCAGTACTTC. Protein: CASSRWADNYEQYF.

This clonotype was seen more than once but under ten times. The chain links TRBV28 to TRBJ2-7, with TRBD2 matching 9 bases. CDR3 size: 14 residues. The germline CDR1 and CDR2 sequences are MDHEN and SYDVKM. V was clipped by 7 bases and J by 2 bases; unmatched bases: 6. CDR3 in amino acids: CASTTPSGAYEQYF. CDR3 DNA: TGTGCCAGCACCACCCCTAGCGGGGCCTACGAGCAGTACTTC.

This chain connects TRBV9 to TRBJ1-2; no firm D call. The germline V gene has CDR1 SGDLS and CDR2 YYNGEE. This CDR3 contains 13 residues. V lost 4 bases and J lost 1, with 8 bases in between. The CDR3 here is CASSFSRNYGYTF. The CDR3 DNA reads TGTGCCAGCAGCTTCTCACGTAACTATGGCTACACCTTC.